This T cell receptor beta chain was identified in a study of cytomegalovirus exposure and HLA in healthy donors. Study findings and constraints: One variant, a missense change in DCLRE1C, was linked in a later analysis to TCR beta V- and J-gene trimming. As a later analysis showed, several of the most significant clusters appeared to be linked to common viral pathogens. More than 15,000 TCR beta sequences were associated with HLA alleles at 0.05 false discovery rate in a later analysis.

Comment on this clone: The antigen remains unidentified.

The PCR made use of 60 Vbeta and 13 Jbeta primers. Here immunoSEQ multiplex PCR was the method, and the copy in TCRdb shows in-frame clones only, minus some. The sample has tens of thousands of clones, and its top ten clones hold roughly 15%. The CDR3 loop spans 14 amino acids. Germline loops: CDR1 SGHTA, CDR2 FQGNSA. V gave up 3 bases and J gave up 8 bases, with 13 bases separating them. This TCR was recovered from a man aged 45-60 years in good health and CMV-seropositive. The sample taken for sequencing was PBMCs. The chain is built from TRBV7-2 and TRBJ1-4; perhaps TRBD1 as D (5 bases). The CDR3 DNA reads as TGTGCCAGCAGCTTGCGGGGCGGTAGGGAAAAACTGTTTTTT. Translation gives CASSLRGGREKLFF.